This T cell receptor beta chain was found in a study of cytomegalovirus exposure and HLA in healthy donors. PCR was performed using 60 Vbeta and 13 Jbeta primers. Method: immunoSEQ multiplex PCR; TCRdb's copy keeps in-frame clones and lacks some. Found here are 140,000 or so clones, about four fifths of them singletons; the top ten hold roughly 4%. Turning to this clone: Its antigen is currently unknown. This specimen includes other DNA sequences encoding the same CDR3.

Findings of the study overall: The later analysis indicated that the majority of CMV-associated TCR beta chains appeared HLA-restricted.

The TCR sequence derives from a woman in her forties in good health and CMV-seropositive. The source material was PBMCs.

In nucleotides, the CDR3 is TGTGCCAGCAGTCCAACTAGCGGGAGTGCAGATACGCAGTATTTT. Translated: CASSPTSGSADTQYF. The rearrangement uses TRBV28 and TRBJ2-3; 11 nucleotides agree with TRBD2. The CDR3 totals 15 residues. In germline, CDR1 is MDHEN, CDR2 SYDVKM. V was pared by 5 bases and J by 4 bases, with 5 bases of the junction left unmatched.